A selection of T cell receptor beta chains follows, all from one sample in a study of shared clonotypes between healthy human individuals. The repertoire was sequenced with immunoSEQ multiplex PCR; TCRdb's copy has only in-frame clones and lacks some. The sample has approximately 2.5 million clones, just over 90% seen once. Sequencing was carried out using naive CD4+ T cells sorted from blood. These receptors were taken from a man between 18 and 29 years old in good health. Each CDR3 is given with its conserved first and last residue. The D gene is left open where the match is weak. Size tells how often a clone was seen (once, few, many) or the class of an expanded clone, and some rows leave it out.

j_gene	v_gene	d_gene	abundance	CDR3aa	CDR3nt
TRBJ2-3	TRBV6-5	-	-	CASSQPADTQYF	TGTGCCAGCAGTCAACCTGCAGATACGCAGTATTTT
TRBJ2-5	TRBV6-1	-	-	CASRDGWWMETQYF	TGTGCCAGCCGAGACGGGTGGTGGATGGAGACCCAGTACTTC
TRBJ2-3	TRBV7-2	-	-	CASSPRTSGSDTQYF	TGTGCCAGCAGCCCCCGGACCTCTGGGTCAGATACGCAGTATTTT
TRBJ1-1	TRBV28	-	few	CASSLLRNTEAFF	TGTGCCAGCAGTTTATTGAGGAACACTGAAGCTTTCTTT
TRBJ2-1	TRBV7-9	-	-	CASSYERNNEQFF	TGTGCCAGCAGCTATGAGCGGAACAATGAGCAGTTCTTC
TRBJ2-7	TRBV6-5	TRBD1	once	CASRDRVTYEQYF	TGTGCCAGCAGGGACAGGGTAACCTACGAGCAGTACTTC
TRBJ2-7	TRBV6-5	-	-	CASSSSEIPAHEQYF	TGTGCCAGCAGTTCCTCCGAGATCCCTGCTCACGAGCAGTACTTC
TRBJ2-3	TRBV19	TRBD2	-	CASSRTPGLSTDTQYF	TGTGCCAGTAGCCGGACGCCGGGACTAAGCACAGATACGCAGTATTTT
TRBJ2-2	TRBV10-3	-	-	CAISESANTGELFF	TGTGCCATCAGTGAGTCGGCGAACACCGGGGAGCTGTTTTTT
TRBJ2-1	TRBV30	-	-	CAWSTQGYEQFF	TGTGCCTGGAGTACTCAGGGGTATGAGCAGTTCTTC
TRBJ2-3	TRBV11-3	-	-	CASTPGWAGPKNTQYF	TGTGCCAGCACCCCGGGCTGGGCGGGACCAAAGAATACGCAGTATTTT
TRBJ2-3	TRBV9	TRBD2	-	CASSPLLGGTTDTQYF	TGTGCCAGCAGCCCCCTCTTGGGAGGGACCACAGATACGCAGTATTTT
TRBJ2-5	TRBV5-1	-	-	CASSFTGSETQYF	TGCGCCAGCAGCTTTACAGGAAGCGAGACCCAGTACTTC
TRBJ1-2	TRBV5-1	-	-	CASSLAPGNYGYTF	TGCGCCAGCAGCTTGGCCCCAGGCAACTATGGCTACACCTTC
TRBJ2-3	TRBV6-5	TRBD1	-	CASNTPGQGSDTQYF	TGTGCCAGCAATACCCCGGGACAGGGTTCAGATACGCAGTATTTT
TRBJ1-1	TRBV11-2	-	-	CASSLDLVTEAFF	TGTGCCAGCAGCTTAGATTTGGTCACTGAAGCTTTCTTT
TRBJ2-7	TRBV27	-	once	CASRESGDSYEQYF	TGTGCCAGCAGAGAATCGGGTGACTCCTACGAGCAGTACTTC
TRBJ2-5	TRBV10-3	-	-	CAISPTGWGETQYF	TGTGCCATCAGTCCTACAGGGTGGGGAGAGACCCAGTACTTC
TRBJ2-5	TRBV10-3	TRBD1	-	CAIRGQEQETQYF	TGTGCCATCAGGGGACAGGAACAAGAGACCCAGTACTTC
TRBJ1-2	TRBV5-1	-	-	CASSLAPGWDYGYTF	TGCGCCAGCAGCTTGGCCCCGGGGTGGGACTATGGCTACACCTTC
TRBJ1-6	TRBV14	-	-	CASSQERTNSPLHF	TGTGCCAGCAGCCAAGAGAGGACTAATTCACCCCTCCACTTT
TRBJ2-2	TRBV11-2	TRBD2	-	CASSLETLAGAGELFF	TGTGCCAGCAGCTTAGAGACACTAGCGGGGGCCGGGGAGCTGTTTTTT
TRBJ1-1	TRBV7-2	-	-	CASSLEYNTEAFF	TGTGCCAGCAGCTTAGAGTATAACACTGAAGCTTTCTTT
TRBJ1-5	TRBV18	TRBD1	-	CASSLLDRDNQPQHF	TGTGCCAGCTCACTACTCGACAGGGACAATCAGCCCCAGCATTTT
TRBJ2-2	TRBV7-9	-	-	CASSSGPGTGELFF	TGTGCCAGCAGCTCCGGTCCAGGCACCGGGGAGCTGTTTTTT
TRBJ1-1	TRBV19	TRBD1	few	CASTLTGGNTEAFF	TGTGCCAGTACCCTGACAGGGGGCAACACTGAAGCTTTCTTT
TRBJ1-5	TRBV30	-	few	CAWSVNGQPQHF	TGTGCCTGGAGTGTTAACGGTCAGCCCCAGCATTTT
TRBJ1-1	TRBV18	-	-	CASSQLPGTVTEAFF	TGTGCCAGCTCCCAACTTCCAGGGACCGTCACTGAAGCTTTCTTT
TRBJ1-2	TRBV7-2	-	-	CASRRVTNYGYTF	TGTGCCAGCCGGAGGGTAACTAACTATGGCTACACCTTC
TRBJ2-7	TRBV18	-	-	CASSPFGYEQYF	TGTGCCAGCTCACCATTTGGGTACGAGCAGTACTTC
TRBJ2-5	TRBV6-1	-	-	CASSEGGPHETQYF	TGTGCCAGCAGTGAAGGTGGACCACACGAAACCCAGTACTTC
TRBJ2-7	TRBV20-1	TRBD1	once	CSARAGGEQYF	TGCAGTGCTAGGGCAGGGGGCGAGCAGTACTTC
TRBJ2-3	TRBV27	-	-	CASSFSRNSDTQYF	TGTGCCAGCAGTTTTTCCCGAAACTCAGATACGCAGTATTTT
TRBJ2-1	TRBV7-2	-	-	CASSLEVSSYNEQFF	TGTGCCAGCAGTCTCGAGGTTAGCTCCTACAATGAGCAGTTCTTC
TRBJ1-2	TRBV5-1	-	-	CASSWDSTVNYGYTF	TGCGCCAGCAGCTGGGATTCAACAGTCAACTATGGCTACACCTTC
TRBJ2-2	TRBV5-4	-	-	CASSSEGTRVTGELFF	TGTGCCAGCAGCTCCGAGGGGACTCGTGTCACCGGGGAGCTGTTTTTT
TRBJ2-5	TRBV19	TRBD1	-	CASSETGGIQTQYF	TGTGCCAGTAGTGAAACAGGGGGCATTCAGACCCAGTACTTC
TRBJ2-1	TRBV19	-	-	CASSIIGTINNEQFF	TGTGCCAGTAGTATTATCGGGACCATCAACAATGAGCAGTTCTTC
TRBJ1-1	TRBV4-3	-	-	CASSQHVGQGEAFF	TGCGCCAGCAGCCAGCACGTCGGGCAGGGTGAAGCTTTCTTT
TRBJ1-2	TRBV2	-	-	CASSDPTYGYTF	TGTGCCAGCAGTGACCCTACCTATGGCTACACCTTC